This TCR beta chain was profiled in a study of T-cell reconstitution after alpha-beta-depleted transplantation in children. TCRbeta library preparation incorporated unique molecular identifiers. MiXCR, applied by TCRdb to the PCR reads, yields one record per CDR3 protein. This sample has approximately 510,000 distinct CDR3 sequences, with approximately 16% found just once. Trimming cost V 0 bases and J 1 base, with 9 bases left between them. Germline values: CDR1 MNHEY, CDR2 SVGAGI. The CDR3 extends over 15 amino acids. The chain has TRBV6-5 and TRBJ1-2, with D uncertain. This material consisted of PBMCs from the stem cell graft donor, taken from the stem cell graft. The TCR originated in a human donor who donated a stem cell graft to a child with acute lymphoblastic leukemia. The CDR3 nucleotides read TGTGCCAGCAGTTACTCGACTGAAAATAACTATGGCTACACCTTC. Encoded protein: CASSYSTENNYGYTF.